This entry lists 10 T cell receptor beta chains sequenced from one sample in a study of blood T cell repertoires in COVID-19 (dated by TCRdb to about 2020). Libraries were prepared through the immunoSEQ multiplex PCR assay. TCRdb limited this immuneACCESS table to in-frame rearrangements with V and J called. A share of clones is missing; checked studies link under half to unresolved V genes, and the rest is unexplained. The sample includes about 99,000 clones, with 84% observed a single time. The ten largest clonotypes hold roughly 1.9% of the sample. Sequencing was done on a sample of peripheral blood. These receptors all come from a man aged 70-80 years with active or convalescent COVID-19.

The CDR3 coding sequence is TGTGCCAGCAGTTCCTCCCGACAGGGAGTTAATGAAAAACTGTTTTTT. Translation gives CASSSSRQGVNEKLFF. The chain is built from TRBV6-5 and TRBJ1-4; 7 nucleotides align to TRBD1. V was pared by 4 bases and J by 4 bases, with 9 bases of the junction left unmatched. Germline V gene data show CDR1 as MNHEY and CDR2 as SVGAGI. The length of the CDR3 is 16 residues.

The chain is built from TRBV7-3 and TRBJ2-1; 8 bases are a match to TRBD2. CDR1 and CDR2 from the germline V gene are SGHTA and FQGTGA. V shed 3 bases and J 9 bases; nucleotides not matched to a gene: 4. CDR3 length: 13 residues. The CDR3 nucleotides read TGTGCCAGCAGCTTCAAGCGGGGGATTGAGCAGTTCTTC. It translates to CASSFKRGIEQFF.

With regard to this clone: At one end the junction does not follow the germline gene, possibly because of a read error. The J gene is TRBJ1-1, the V gene TRBV5-1; the match to TRBD1 covers 10 bases. Germline V gives CDR1 SGHRS, CDR2 YFSETQ. This CDR3 is built from 14 residues. CDR3 coding DNA: TGCGCCAGCAGCGGACAGGGGGGGAACTCTGAAGCTTTCTTT. It specifies CASSGQGGNSEAFF.

By share, this clone counts as medium-sized. This chain joins TRBV30 and TRBJ1-2; possibly TRBD1 for D (5 bases). The germline V gene has CDR1 GTSNPN and CDR2 SVGIG (reference sequence). This CDR3 comprises 14 residues. Trimming removed 1 base from V and 4 bases from J, with 13 bases in between. CDR3 bases: TGTGCCTGGAGTGGGGGCCCACAAAGCTATGGCTACACCTTC. The encoded protein is CAWSGGPQSYGYTF.

The V and J genes are TRBV27 and TRBJ2-1; TRBD2 might be the D (5 bases). There are 13 residues in the CDR3. Germline CDR1 and CDR2: MNHEY and SMNVEV (reference sequence). V lost 6 bases to trimming and J lost 9 bases, with 15 bases between them. Here the CDR3 reads CASRLSAATEQFF. The CDR3 DNA reads TGTGCCAGCAGACTCTCAGCGGCGACTGAGCAGTTCTTC.

The genes are TRBV7-3 and TRBJ2-3; 9 nucleotides line up with TRBD2. The CDR3 is 17 residues long. J was trimmed by 7 bases and V by 5 bases; bases with no gene match: 16. In germline, CDR1 is SGHTA, CDR2 FQGTGA. In DNA, the CDR3 is TGTGCCAGCAGCCTAGGGGGGGCAAGCGGGGGGATGAATACGCAGTATTTT. Translation: CASSLGGASGGMNTQYF.

This rearrangement joins TRBV19 to TRBJ1-4; a weak D match, TRBD1 (5 bases). Germline V gene lookup returns CDR1 LNHDA and CDR2 SQIVND (reference sequence). This CDR3 is built from 15 residues. The V and J ends lost 10 bases and 5 bases respectively, with 20 bases between them. The CDR3 DNA follows: TGTGCCACCAAAAGGAGGGGCGGAGGAAATGAAAAACTGTTTTTT. This encodes CATKRRGGGNEKLFF.

The CDR3 loop reads CASSFGSLSNQPQHF. DNA for the CDR3: TGTGCCAGCAGCTTCGGTTCCCTTAGCAATCAGCCCCAGCATTTT. The chain recombines TRBV7-2 with TRBJ1-5; D uncertain. V was trimmed by 3 bases and J by 0 bases, leaving 9 bases between them. CDR1 SGHTA and CDR2 FQGNSA come from the germline V gene. The length of the CDR3 is 15 residues. The variable domain in full, completed from reference TRBV7-2 and TRBJ1-5, reads GAGVSQSPSNKVTEKGKDVELRCDPISGHTALYWYRQSLGQGLEFLIYFQGNSAPDKSGLPSDRFSAERTGGSVSTLTIQRTQQEDSAVYLCASSFGSLSNQPQHFGDGTRLSIL.

The chain recombines TRBV5-1 with TRBJ2-1; TRBD2 agrees at 12 bases. This CDR3 spans 16 amino acids. Trimming at V came to 1 base and at J to 7 bases, leaving 6 bases not matched to a gene. CDR1 SGHRS and CDR2 YFSETQ come from the germline V gene. CDR3 sequence reads: CASSLSPSGGANEQFF. The CDR3 bases are TGCGCCAGCAGCTTGTCCCCTAGCGGGGGGGCGAATGAGCAGTTCTTC.

This chain links TRBV20-1 with TRBJ1-2; D is possibly TRBD1 (5 bases). Germline V gene lookup returns CDR1 DFQATT and CDR2 SNEGSKA (reference sequence). This CDR3 comprises 14 residues. V gave up 6 bases and J gave up 5 bases, with 19 bases separating them. For the CDR3, the DNA is TGCAGTGCCAGTCGCGACAGTTTCCAGTATGGCTACACCTTC. Amino acids: CSASRDSFQYGYTF.